What follows are 19 T cell receptor beta chains derived from one specimen sequenced in a study of regulatory and conventional T cells in RAG deficiency. The sorted conventional CD4+ T cells were CD25-low and CD127-high, with genomic DNA sequenced. Only in-frame clones appear in the TCRdb table, and some are missing; sequencing was by immunoSEQ multiplex PCR. The data contain fewer than 40,000 clones, approximately 96% of them singletons. These data also featured in a second study, about regulatory T cells. As that study records: Primers: 52 TRBV forward and 13 TRBJ reverse.

The source material was CD25- CD4+ T cells sorted from blood. The source of these receptors is a human donor in good health.

The V gene is TRBV13, the J gene TRBJ1-1; the match to TRBD1 covers 7 bases. CDR1 and CDR2 from the germline V gene are PRHDT and FYEKMQ (reference sequence). Trimming removed 2 bases from V and 3 bases from J; junction bases left unmatched: 0. CDR3 length: 13 residues. In nucleotides, the CDR3 is TGTGCCAGCAGCTTACAGGGGGACACTGAAGCTTTCTTT. It specifies CASSLQGDTEAFF.

The table lists this clone with a few counts. The V gene is TRBV5-1, the J gene TRBJ2-7; 7 nucleotides agree with TRBD1. V lost 8 bases to trimming and J lost 5 bases; unmatched junction nucleotides: 10. This CDR3 has 13 residues. Germline CDR1 SGHRS, CDR2 YFSETQ. CDR3 sequence: CASKLTGIDEQYF. CDR3 nucleotide sequence: TGCGCCAGTAAACTGACAGGGATCGACGAGCAGTACTTC.

The chain joins TRBV4-2 to TRBJ2-3; 7 positions agree with TRBD2. In germline, CDR1 is LGHNA, CDR2 YNFKEQ. Germline trimming cut 3 bases from V and 0 bases from J; bases unmatched to any gene: 6. The CDR3 loop spans 16 amino acids. DNA of the CDR3: TGTGCCAGCAGCCAGGGTACTAGCGTAAGCACAGATACGCAGTATTTT. It is translated as CASSQGTSVSTDTQYF.

The chain recombines TRBV5-1 with TRBJ2-3; 13 positions agree with TRBD2. Germline lookup yields CDR1 SGHRS and CDR2 YFSETQ. This CDR3 is built from 16 residues. V gave up 1 base and J gave up 4 bases; unmatched junction bases: 3. The CDR3 region has the DNA TGCGCCAGCAGCTTGACTAGCGGGAGGGTTTCAGATACGCAGTATTTT. Amino acids: CASSLTSGRVSDTQYF.

The chain combines TRBV7-9 with TRBJ1-2; 10 nucleotides align to TRBD1. The CDR3 runs 13 residues. Germline lookup yields CDR1 SEHNR and CDR2 FQNEAQ (reference sequence). Trimming at V came to 10 bases and at J to 3 bases, leaving 5 bases not matched to a gene. The CDR3 region is CAIPGQGYYGYTF. The DNA for the CDR3 is TGTGCCATACCGGGACAGGGGTACTATGGCTACACCTTC.

The V call is TRBV18, the J call TRBJ1-4; D gene uncertain. CDR1 is KGHSH, CDR2 LQKENI, per germline. With 1 base removed from V and 0 bases from J, the gap between germline ends came to 6 bases. This CDR3 is built from 15 residues. CDR3 in DNA: TGTGCCAGCTCACCACGACAATCAACTAATGAAAAACTGTTTTTT. It specifies CASSPRQSTNEKLFF.

The chain links TRBV19 to TRBJ1-2; 12 positions agree with TRBD1. The length of the CDR3 is 15 residues. The V and J ends lost 7 bases and 4 bases, in that order; junction bases with no gene match: 7. CDR1 is LNHDA and CDR2 is SQIVND in the germline V gene (reference sequence). CDR3 protein: CASIQPGQGAYGYTF. The CDR3 region has the DNA TGTGCCAGTATCCAACCGGGACAGGGGGCCTATGGCTACACCTTC.

This chain joins TRBV6-1 and TRBJ2-7; 8 bases are shared with TRBD1. Germline V gene sequence: CDR1 MNHNS, CDR2 SASEGT. J lost 3 bases, V lost 8 bases, and 6 bases had no gene match. This CDR3 region has 13 residues. The DNA of the CDR3 is TGTGCCAGCTTTCTTACAGGGGGCTACGAGCAGTACTTC. Translating gives CASFLTGGYEQYF.

This sequence joins TRBV11-2 and TRBJ1-1, with TRBD1 identical over 9 bases. CDR1 is SGHAT and CDR2 is FQNNGV in the germline V gene. With 1 base clipped from V and 2 bases from J, the junction kept 5 bases outside the gene matches. The CDR3 is 16 amino acids. CDR3 protein: CASSLAAGQGNTEAFF. The DNA for the CDR3 is TGTGCCAGCAGCTTAGCTGCGGGACAGGGAAACACTGAAGCTTTCTTT.

The J gene is TRBJ2-2, the V gene TRBV7-8; 7 nucleotides match TRBD1. This CDR3 has 14 residues. The germline V gene has CDR1 SGHVS and CDR2 FQNEAQ. After removal of 5 bases from V and 9 bases from J, the junction contained 9 bases not matched to a gene. CDR3 bases: TGTGCCAGCAGCCCCCAAATACAGGGGAGGGAGCTGTTTTTT. Protein: CASSPQIQGRELFF.

The chain couples TRBV2 to TRBJ2-7; 10 positions match TRBD1. After removal of 7 bases from V and 2 bases from J, the junction contained 8 bases not matched to a gene. The CDR3 has 15 residues. Germline V gene lookup returns CDR1 SNHLY and CDR2 FYNNEI. CDR3 coding DNA: TGTGCCAGCAATGGACCGGGACAGGGGCCCTACGAGCAGTACTTC. Its translation is CASNGPGQGPYEQYF. The full variable domain, completed using reference TRBV2 and TRBJ2-7, is EPEVTQTPSHQVTQMGQEVILRCVPISNHLYFYWYRQILGQKVEFLVSFYNNEISEKSEIFDDQFSVERPDGSNFTLKIRSTKLEDSAMYFCASNGPGQGPYEQYFGPGTRLTVT.

This CDR3 is CASSLDGTPATDTQYF. Here the CDR3 DNA reads TGCGCCAGCAGCCTAGACGGGACTCCTGCCACAGATACGCAGTATTTT. This chain joins TRBV4-1 and TRBJ2-3, with a tentative D call TRBD2 (6 bases). There are 16 residues in the CDR3. The V end was cut by 4 bases, the J end by 2 bases, with 16 bases between. CDR1 is MGHRA and CDR2 is YSYEKL in the germline V gene.

The chain employs TRBV13 and TRBJ2-6; the D gene is possibly TRBD2 (7 bases). The CDR3 is made up of 18 amino acids. The germline CDR1 and CDR2 sequences are PRHDT and FYEKMQ (reference sequence). V lost 5 bases, J lost 0 bases, and 17 bases lay in between. This chain's CDR3 is CASSAGGGGRSGANVLTF. For the CDR3, the DNA is TGTGCCAGCAGCGCAGGAGGGGGAGGGCGCTCTGGGGCCAACGTCCTGACTTTC.

The chain links TRBV6-7 to TRBJ2-5, with unresolved D. TRBV6-7 falls under the ORF class, with uncertain function. V was shortened by 0 bases and J by 4 bases, with 15 bases between the two germline ends. The CDR3 loop spans 16 amino acids. The CDR3 DNA is TGTGCCAGCAGTTACTCAAGGAGAGAGGCGGCAGAGACCCAGTACTTC. Protein: CASSYSRREAAETQYF.

The chain carries TRBV11-2 and TRBJ2-7; 8 bases match TRBD1. After removal of 4 bases from V and 4 bases from J, the junction contained 3 bases not matched to a gene. The germline V gene has CDR1 SGHAT and CDR2 FQNNGV. The CDR3 runs to 13 residues. The CDR3 region has the DNA TGTGCCAGCAGCTCAGACAGGGGATACGAGCAGTACTTC. This codes for CASSSDRGYEQYF.

CDR3 in amino acids: CASSLGRGGQGEQFF. DNA for the CDR3: TGCGCCAGCAGCTTGGGGCGGGGGGGCCAGGGTGAGCAGTTCTTC. The chain couples TRBV5-1 to TRBJ2-1; 9 bases line up with TRBD2. The V segment lost 0 bases and the J segment 9 bases; nucleotides outside the gene matches: 7. The CDR3 contains 15 residues. Germline V lookup: CDR1 SGHRS, CDR2 YFSETQ. Filled out from reference TRBV5-1 and TRBJ2-1, the complete variable domain reads KAGVTQTPRYLIKTRGQQVTLSCSPISGHRSVSWYQQTPGQGLQFLFEYFSETQRNKGNFPGRFSGRQFSNSRSEMNVSTLELGDSALYLCASSLGRGGQGEQFFGPGTRLTVL.

The V call is TRBV4-1, the J call TRBJ2-5; TRBD2 matches at 10 bases. This CDR3 has 15 amino acids. Germline V gene sequence: CDR1 MGHRA, CDR2 YSYEKL. V was pared by 2 bases and J by 5 bases, with 5 bases of the junction left unmatched. The CDR3, as DNA: TGCGCCAGCAGCCAAACTAGCGGGATAAGGGAGACCCAGTACTTC. Translating it yields CASSQTSGIRETQYF.

The chain uses TRBV2 and TRBJ2-7; the D gene is possibly TRBD2 (6 bases). Germline V gives CDR1 SNHLY, CDR2 FYNNEI. This CDR3 region has 14 residues. V gave up 2 bases and J gave up 6 bases, with 14 bases separating them. This CDR3 is CASSESGRIVEQYF. CDR3 coding DNA: TGTGCCAGCAGTGAATCAGGGAGGATTGTCGAGCAGTACTTC.

This clone appeared a few times. This chain links TRBV10-3 with TRBJ2-2; D might be TRBD2 (5 bases). Germline V gene data show CDR1 as ENHRY and CDR2 as SYGVKD. This CDR3 comprises 17 residues. V gave up 3 bases and J gave up 0 bases, with 14 bases separating them. The CDR3 reads CAISDGVERANTGELFF. Here the CDR3 DNA reads TGTGCCATCAGTGATGGAGTCGAGAGGGCGAACACCGGGGAGCTGTTTTTT.